Given below is one T cell receptor (beta chain) in context. Sequencing used immunoSEQ multiplex PCR; TCRdb keeps in-frame clones, though not all of them. The sample yields tens of thousands of clones, 75% to 90% seen once. The CDR3 is 14 amino acids. J gave up 7 bases and V 7 bases, and 12 bases lay outside the gene matches. CDR1 is MNHEY, CDR2 SMNVEV, per germline (reference sequence). The data derive from a study of OX40 agonist ivuxolimab in advanced cancers. Study at large: One hepatocellular carcinoma and a couple of cutaneous melanoma patients partially responded.

Sequenced here: CD4+ or CD8+ T cells sorted from blood, sampled in a trial of the OX40 agonist ivuxolimab. The TCR sequence derives from an adult with an advanced solid tumor such as melanoma, head and neck, liver or kidney cancer. The chain has TRBV27 and TRBJ2-7, with 8 bases fitting TRBD1. The CDR3 region is CASKGAQGAQEQYF. As DNA, the CDR3 is TGTGCCAGCAAGGGCGCCCAGGGGGCGCAGGAGCAGTACTTC.